This T cell receptor (beta chain) stems from a study of shared clonotypes between healthy human individuals. The wider study: Per donor, three plates held CD4 naive cells, three held CD4 memory, two held CD8 naive and one held CD8 memory.

Method: immunoSEQ multiplex PCR; TCRdb's copy keeps in-frame clones and lacks some. The sample has millions of clones; more than 90% are singletons. J lost 3 bases, V lost 0 bases, and 3 bases had no gene match. Germline CDR1 is MNHEY and CDR2 is SVGAGI. This CDR3 has 16 residues. The source of this sequence is a man between 18 and 29 years old in good health. The sample consisted of naive CD4+ T cells sorted from blood. Subset in this sample: CD45RA+ positively selected. The rearrangement links TRBV6-5 to TRBJ2-7; 12 nucleotides agree with TRBD2. CDR3 in amino acids: CASSYSGLAGFYEQYF. The CDR3 DNA reads TGTGCCAGCAGTTACTCTGGACTAGCGGGGTTCTACGAGCAGTACTTC.